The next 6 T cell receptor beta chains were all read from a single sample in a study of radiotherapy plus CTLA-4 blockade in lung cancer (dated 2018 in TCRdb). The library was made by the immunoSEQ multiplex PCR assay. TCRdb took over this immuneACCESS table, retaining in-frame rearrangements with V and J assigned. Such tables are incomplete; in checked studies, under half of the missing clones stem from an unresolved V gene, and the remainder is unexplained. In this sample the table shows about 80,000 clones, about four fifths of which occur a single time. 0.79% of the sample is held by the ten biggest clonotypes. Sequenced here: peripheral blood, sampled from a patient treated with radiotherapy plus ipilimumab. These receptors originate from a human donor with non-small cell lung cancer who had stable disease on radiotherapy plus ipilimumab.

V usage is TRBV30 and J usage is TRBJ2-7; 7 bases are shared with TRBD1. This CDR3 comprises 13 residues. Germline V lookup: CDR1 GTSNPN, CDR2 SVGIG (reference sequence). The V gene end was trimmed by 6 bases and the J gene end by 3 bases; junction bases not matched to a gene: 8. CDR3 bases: TGTGCCTGCGGGACAGACCTTTTCTACGAGCAGTACTTC. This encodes CACGTDLFYEQYF.

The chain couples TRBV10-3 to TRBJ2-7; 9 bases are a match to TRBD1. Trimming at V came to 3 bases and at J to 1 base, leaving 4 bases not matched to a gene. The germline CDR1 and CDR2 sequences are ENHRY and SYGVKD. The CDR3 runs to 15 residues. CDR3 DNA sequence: TGTGCCATCAGTGACCCCGGGACAGGGTCCTACGAGCAGTACTTC. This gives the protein CAISDPGTGSYEQYF.

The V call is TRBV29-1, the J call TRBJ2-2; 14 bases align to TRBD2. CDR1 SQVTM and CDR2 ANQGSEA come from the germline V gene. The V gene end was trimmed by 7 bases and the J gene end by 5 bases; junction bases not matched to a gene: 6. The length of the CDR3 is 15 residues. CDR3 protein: CSAGGLAGVTGELFF. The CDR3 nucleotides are TGCAGCGCTGGGGGACTAGCGGGAGTTACCGGGGAGCTGTTTTTT.

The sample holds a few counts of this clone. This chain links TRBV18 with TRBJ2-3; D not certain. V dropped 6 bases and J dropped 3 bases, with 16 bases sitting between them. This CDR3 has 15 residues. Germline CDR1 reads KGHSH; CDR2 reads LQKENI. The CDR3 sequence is CASSPSAAETDTQYF. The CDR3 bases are TGTGCCAGCTCCCCCTCGGCGGCCGAGACAGATACGCAGTATTTT.

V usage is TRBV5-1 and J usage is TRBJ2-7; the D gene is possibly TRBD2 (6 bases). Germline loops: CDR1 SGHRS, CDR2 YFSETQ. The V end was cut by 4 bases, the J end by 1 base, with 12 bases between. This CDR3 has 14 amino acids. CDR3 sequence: CASSAQTSSYEQYF. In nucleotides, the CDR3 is TGCGCCAGCAGCGCACAGACTAGTTCCTACGAGCAGTACTTC. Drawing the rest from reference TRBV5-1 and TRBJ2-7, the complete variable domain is KAGVTQTPRYLIKTRGQQVTLSCSPISGHRSVSWYQQTPGQGLQFLFEYFSETQRNKGNFPGRFSGRQFSNSRSEMNVSTLELGDSALYLCASSAQTSSYEQYFGPGTRLTVT.

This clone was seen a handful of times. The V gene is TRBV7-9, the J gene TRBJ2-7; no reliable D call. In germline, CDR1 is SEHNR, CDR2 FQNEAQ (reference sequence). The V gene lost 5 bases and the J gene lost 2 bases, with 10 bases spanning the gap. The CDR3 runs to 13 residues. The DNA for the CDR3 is TGTGCCAGCAGCGGGTCCGAAGCCTACGAGCAGTACTTC. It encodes CASSGSEAYEQYF.